This T cell receptor (beta chain) originates from a study of blood T cell repertoires in COVID-19. Study-level information: Acute and convalescent COVID-19 samples came from the United States, Italy and Spain. In each case, the material was cDNA or gDNA derived from T cells, B-cell-depleted T cells, or PBMCs.

This clone showed up just a few times. Per the study methods: Using reference gene primer amplification, nucleated cell counts were estimated. This table comes from immunoSEQ multiplex PCR, and its TCRdb copy is limited to in-frame clones, with some not included. V, J and clone size were drawn from that table, and D and trimming were deduced from the DNA. The data show tens of thousands of clones, less than 85% seen once. Specimen: peripheral blood. The source of this sequence is a man between 70 and 80 years old with acute or convalescent COVID-19.

CDR3 bases: TGTGCCAGCTCACCATCGGAGTTTAAGTTCTTC. The encoded protein is CASSPSEFKFF. This rearrangement joins TRBV18 to TRBJ2-1; D remains unclear. The CDR3 consists of 11 residues. Germline CDR1 and CDR2: KGHSH and LQKENI. V was pared by 2 bases and J by 14 bases, with 10 bases between.